A selection of T cell receptor beta chains follows, all from one sample in a study of early T cells in non-severe SARS-CoV-2 infection. TCRdb reprocessed the 5' RACE reads via MiXCR and lists one record per CDR3 protein. Here the sample spans some 19,000 distinct CDR3 sequences, approximately 4.1% being singletons. The sample consisted of whole blood. The source of these receptors is an adult who was a healthcare worker with PCR-confirmed SARS-CoV-2 infection or an uninfected control (not recorded which). CDR3s include the opening cysteine and the closing phenylalanine or tryptophan. A D gene is named only where the DNA matches it firmly. A clone size is listed for some rows: how often the clone was seen (once, few, many), or a class if it is expanded.

length | J | size | D | V | DNA | CDR3
21 | TRBJ2-3 | many | TRBD2 | TRBV7-9 | TGTGCCAGCAGCTTTAAGGGACAACTAGCGGTGGAAAAGGTGGGCACAGATACGCAGTATTTT | CASSFKGQLAVEKVGTDTQYF
14 | TRBJ1-2 | many | TRBD1 | TRBV5-4 | TGTGCCAGCAGCTCCCCCAGGGGGCTCTATGGCTACACCTTC | CASSSPRGLYGYTF
14 | TRBJ1-1 | many | NA | TRBV18 | TGTGCCAGCTCACAATACCCGGAGGACACTGAAGCTTTCTTT | CASSQYPEDTEAFF
15 | TRBJ1-4 | many | NA | TRBV9 | TGTGCCAGCAGCCCGATACAGGCCTATAATGAAAAACTGTTTTTT | CASSPIQAYNEKLFF
15 | TRBJ2-2 | many | NA | TRBV6-5 | TGTGCCAGCAGTAAAGACAGGTCGAACACCGGGGAGCTGTTTTTT | CASSKDRSNTGELFF
15 | TRBJ2-1 | few | TRBD1 | TRBV11-3 | TGTGCCAGCAGCCCCCGACAGGGGCCATACAATGAGCAGTTCTTC | CASSPRQGPYNEQFF
14 | TRBJ2-1 | many | NA | TRBV7-6 | TGTGCCAGCAGAGACGGGGGTAGTACCAATGAGCAGTTCTTC | CASRDGGSTNEQFF
14 | TRBJ2-5 | many | TRBD2 | TRBV7-6 | TGTGCCAGCAGCTTGACTAGCTTCGCCGAGACCCAGTACTTC | CASSLTSFAETQYF
19 | TRBJ2-7 | many | TRBD2 | TRBV29-1 | TGCAGCGTTGAAGACGTGATGACTAGCGGGGGGGCTACGTCCTACGAGCAGTACTTC | CSVEDVMTSGGATSYEQYF
15 | TRBJ1-1 | NA | TRBD1 | TRBV27 | TGTGCCAGCAGTTTATCGGTGCAGGGGGCCCCTGAAGCTTTCTTT | CASSLSVQGAPEAFF
9 | TRBJ1-2 | medium-sized | NA | TRBV29-1 | TGCAGCGCCGTCGAAGGCTACACCTTC | CSAVEGYTF
15 | TRBJ1-6 | many | NA | TRBV6-5 | TGTGCCAGCAGTTACTCGAGACAGGAAAATTCACCCCTCCACTTT | CASSYSRQENSPLHF
14 | TRBJ1-1 | many | TRBD1 | TRBV27 | TGTGCCAGCAGTTATTCCACAGGGGGCATGAAAGCTTTCTTT | CASSYSTGGMKAFF
14 | TRBJ2-2 | many | TRBD1 | TRBV20-1 | TGCAGTGCTAAGGGACAGGGATACACCGGGGAGCTGTTTTTT | CSAKGQGYTGELFF
16 | TRBJ2-3 | many | TRBD2 | TRBV6-1 | TGTGCCAGCAGTGAAGCTCTAGCGGGCGGTACAGATACGCAGTATTTT | CASSEALAGGTDTQYF
15 | TRBJ1-2 | many | TRBD1 | TRBV29-1 | TGCAGCGTTGAAGATCGTCACAGGGGATCTTATGGCTACACCTTC | CSVEDRHRGSYGYTF
15 | TRBJ1-5 | few | NA | TRBV6-1 | TGTGCCAGCAGTGAGCAGCCACGGGCCCTTCAGCCCCAGCATTTT | CASSEQPRALQPQHF
16 | TRBJ2-7 | many | NA | TRBV4-1 | TGCGCCAGCAGCCAAGCCTCGGGCAGGACCACCTACGAGCAGTACTTC | CASSQASGRTTYEQYF
13 | TRBJ2-5 | many | NA | TRBV10-3 | TGTGCCATCAGCCGGGACAACGGGGAGACCCAGTACTTC | CAISRDNGETQYF
13 | TRBJ2-6 | many | NA | TRBV7-8 | TGTGCCAGCGGCCTCTCTGGGCCCAACGTCCTGACTTTC | CASGLSGPNVLTF
12 | TRBJ2-2 | many | TRBD1 | TRBV24-1 | TGTGCCACGGGACAGGGGACCGGGGAGCTGTTTTTT | CATGQGTGELFF
15 | TRBJ1-5 | many | NA | TRBV30 | TGTGCCTGGGCCAAAGACGGGTATAGCAATCAGCCCCAGCATTTT | CAWAKDGYSNQPQHF
18 | TRBJ2-3 | few | TRBD2 | TRBV12-3/TRBV12-4 | TGTGCCAGCAGTTTATGGGGGGCTAGCGGGGGTTTCGCAGATACGCAGTATTTT | CASSLWGASGGFADTQYF
16 | TRBJ1-5 | NA | TRBD1 | TRBV6-6 | TGTGCCAGCAGTAAACAGGACAGGGGAAGCAATCAGCCCCAGCATTTT | CASSKQDRGSNQPQHF
15 | TRBJ2-7 | many | TRBD2 | TRBV5-1 | TGCGCCAGCAGCTTAACTAGCGGGGGACGCGGCGAGCAGTACTTC | CASSLTSGGRGEQYF
16 | TRBJ2-7 | many | NA | TRBV27 | TGTGCCAGCAGCCCTCAACCGCTCAGCGGGTCAGGCCGGCAGTACTTC | CASSPQPLSGSGRQYF
15 | TRBJ1-2 | many | TRBD1 | TRBV7-8 | TGTGCCAGCAGCTTTAGCAGGGGGCTCAACTATGGCTACACCTTC | CASSFSRGLNYGYTF
15 | TRBJ1-6 | many | NA | TRBV5-6 | TGTGCCAGCAGCTTGGGACAAGGACCGTCTCCACCCCTCCACTTT | CASSLGQGPSPPLHF
16 | TRBJ1-1 | many | NA | TRBV5-1 | TGCGCCAGCAGCCCAGGTTGGGACGACATGAACACTGAAGCTTTCTTT | CASSPGWDDMNTEAFF
11 | TRBJ1-6 | many | NA | TRBV25-1 | TGTGCCAGCCGGAGTCTATTTGACCTCCACTTT | CASRSLFDLHF
16 | TRBJ1-5 | few | TRBD1 | TRBV6-2/TRBV6-3 | TGTGCCAGCAGCCGCTCCGGGACAGGGAATCGGGGGACCCAGCATTTT | CASSRSGTGNRGTQHF
12 | TRBJ1-1 | many | NA | TRBV7-2 | TGTGCCAGCAGCTTAAGGGGGACCGAAGCTTTCTTT | CASSLRGTEAFF
16 | TRBJ2-1 | NA | NA | TRBV6-4 | TGTGCCAGCAGTACTTCACAGGAATTCGTGGTAAATGAGCAGTTCTTC | CASSTSQEFVVNEQFF
13 | TRBJ2-1 | many | NA | TRBV29-1 | TGCAGCATAGACTCCTATGTATACAATGAGCAGTTCTTC | CSIDSYVYNEQFF
16 | TRBJ2-2 | many | NA | TRBV11-3 | TGTGCCAGCAGCTTAGGTGACAGGCCCAACACCGGGGAGCTGTTTTTT | CASSLGDRPNTGELFF
17 | TRBJ2-3 | many | NA | TRBV28 | TGTGCCAGCAGCTTACGAGGGGTGGGGGCTAGCACAGATACGCAGTATTTT | CASSLRGVGASTDTQYF
14 | TRBJ2-1 | many | TRBD1 | TRBV20-1 | TGCAGTGCTAGAGGGACAGGGGACTACAATGAGCAGTTCTTC | CSARGTGDYNEQFF
11 | TRBJ2-5 | many | TRBD1 | TRBV29-1 | TGCAGCGCTATGGACAGGGGGAACCTCTACTTC | CSAMDRGNLYF
13 | TRBJ2-3 | once | TRBD1 | TRBV6-5 | TGTGCCACCAGGACAGGTAGCACAGATACGCAGTATTTT | CATRTGSTDTQYF
18 | TRBJ2-7 | NA | NA | TRBV27 | TGTGAGAGCAGTTTCTCGGGGGCACACCTATCACCCTACTACGAGCAGTACTTC | CESSFSGAHLSPYYEQYF
19 | TRBJ1-3 | many | TRBD1 | TRBV5-4 | TGTGCCAGCAGCTTGGATTTGGGACAGGGGAGGATTGCTGGAAACACCATATATTTT | CASSLDLGQGRIAGNTIYF
13 | TRBJ2-1 | many | NA | TRBV29-1 | TGCAGCGTGTCGGACTTCCCGGGGTCAGAGCAGTTCTTC | CSVSDFPGSEQFF
16 | TRBJ2-3 | medium-sized | TRBD2 | TRBV12-3/TRBV12-4 | TGTGCCAGCAGTCCCCCGGGCGGGGGGTACACAGATACGCAGTATTTT | CASSPPGGGYTDTQYF
17 | TRBJ1-6 | many | NA | TRBV28 | TGTGCGGTTGCTGGGCAGGGAATGAGCTCCTATAATTCACCCCTCCACTTT | CAVAGQGMSSYNSPLHF
13 | TRBJ1-4 | many | NA | TRBV4-3 | TGCGCCAGCAGCCATGACGACAGAGAAAAACTGTTTTTT | CASSHDDREKLFF
12 | TRBJ1-1 | many | NA | TRBV6-5 | TGTGCCAGCAGTCTCTCGAACACTGAAGCTTTCTTT | CASSLSNTEAFF
20 | TRBJ2-1 | many | NA | TRBV20-1 | TGCAGTGCTATTCCATATCGGGTCCTAACGGGGGGCAGGTCCTACAATGAGCAGTTCTTC | CSAIPYRVLTGGRSYNEQFF
13 | TRBJ2-5 | many | NA | TRBV10-3 | TGTGCCATCATGGGGGCCGGCGAAGAGACCCAGTACTTC | CAIMGAGEETQYF
15 | TRBJ2-7 | NA | NA | TRBV9 | TGTGCCAGCACAACAGGCGACAGAAACTCCTACGAGCAGTACTTC | CASTTGDRNSYEQYF
14 | TRBJ1-6 | many | NA | TRBV18 | TGTGCCAGCTCACCTACCCGGGACACTAGCACCCTCCACTTT | CASSPTRDTSTLHF
14 | TRBJ2-1 | many | NA | TRBV19 | TGTGCCAGTAGTCCCGGCCTAGGGGCTGGGGAGCAGTTCTTC | CASSPGLGAGEQFF
15 | TRBJ2-3 | many | NA | TRBV18 | TGTGCCAGCTCACCCACAGTTTCAAGCACAGATACGCAGTATTTT | CASSPTVSSTDTQYF